This T cell receptor (beta chain) was sequenced for a study of T cells in Graves' hyperthyroidism and ophthalmopathy. TCR beta CDR3 region amplification was performed from RNA transcripts. Using the HTBI primer set, a first-round RT-PCR was run on the TCR CDR3. TCRdb re-analysed the multiplex PCR reads in MiXCR, keeping a single row per CDR3 protein. This table has hundreds of thousands of distinct CDR3 sequences, 12% to 15% appearing once. Trimming removed 2 bases at V and 4 bases at J, with 12 bases between. The CDR3 consists of 15 residues. The germline gives CDR1 SGHTA, CDR2 FQGNSA. In the case of this clonotype: Its target is not known.

Findings of the study overall: Researchers found most expanded thyroid clonotypes above 0.001 in blood as well.

Sequencing used blood. The TCR was taken from a young woman with Graves' hyperthyroidism. The rearrangement uses TRBV7-2 and TRBJ2-1; D may match TRBD1 or TRBD2 (6 bases each). CDR3 sequence (DNA): TGTGCCAGCAGCTTAAACGGGGGCCTTTACAATGAGCAGTTCTTC. The encoded protein is CASSLNGGLYNEQFF. Filled out from reference TRBV7-2 and TRBJ2-1, the complete variable domain reads GAGVSQSPSNKVTEKGKDVELRCDPISGHTALYWYRQSLGQGLEFLIYFQGNSAPDKSGLPSDRFSAERTGGSVSTLTIQRTQQEDSAVYLCASSLNGGLYNEQFFGPGTRLTVL.